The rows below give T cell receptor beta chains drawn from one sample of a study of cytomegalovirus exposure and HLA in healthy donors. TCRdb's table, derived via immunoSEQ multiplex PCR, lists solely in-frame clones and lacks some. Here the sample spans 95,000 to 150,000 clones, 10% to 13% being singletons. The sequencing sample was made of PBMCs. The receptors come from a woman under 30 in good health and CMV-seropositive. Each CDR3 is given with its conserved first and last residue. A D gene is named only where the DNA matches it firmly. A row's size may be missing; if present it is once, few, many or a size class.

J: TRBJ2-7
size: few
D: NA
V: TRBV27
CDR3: CASQKSGTPGYEQYF
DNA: TGTGCCAGCCAAAAGAGCGGCACCCCTGGGTACGAGCAGTACTTC

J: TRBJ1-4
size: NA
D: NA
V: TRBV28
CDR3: CASSVGGALDEKLFF
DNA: TGTGCCAGCAGCGTAGGGGGGGCATTAGATGAAAAACTGTTTTTT

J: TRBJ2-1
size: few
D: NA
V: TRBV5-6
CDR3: CASSVRFNEQFF
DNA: TGTGCCAGCAGCGTCCGTTTCAATGAGCAGTTCTTC

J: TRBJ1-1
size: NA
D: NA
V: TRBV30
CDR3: CAWSVVVIF
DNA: TGTGCCTGGAGTGTGGTAGTAATCTTT

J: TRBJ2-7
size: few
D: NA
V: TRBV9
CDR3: CASSVGGGTYEQYF
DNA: TGTGCCAGCAGCGTAGGTGGCGGAACCTACGAGCAGTACTTC

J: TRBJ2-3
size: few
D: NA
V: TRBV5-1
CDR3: CASSTGTDTQYF
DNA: TGCGCCAGCAGTACAGGGACAGATACGCAGTATTTT

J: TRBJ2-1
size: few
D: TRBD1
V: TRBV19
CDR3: CASSIGAYRGIYNEQFF
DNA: TGTGCCAGTAGTATAGGGGCGTACAGGGGAATATACAATGAGCAGTTCTTC

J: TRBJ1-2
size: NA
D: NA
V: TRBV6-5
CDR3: CASSRGTAYGYTF
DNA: TGTGCCAGCAGTCGCGGGACGGCCTATGGCTACACCTTC

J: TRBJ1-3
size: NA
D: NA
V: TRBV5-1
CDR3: CAGGQFVSGSTIYF
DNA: TGCGCCGGTGGACAGTTCGTCTCTGGAAGCACCATATATTTT

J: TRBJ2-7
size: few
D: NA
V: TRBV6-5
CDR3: CASTFSYEQYF
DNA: TGTGCCAGCACCTTCTCCTACGAGCAGTACTTC

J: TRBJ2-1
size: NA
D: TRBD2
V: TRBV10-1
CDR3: CASFLAANEQFF
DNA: TGCGCCAGCTTCCTAGCGGCCAATGAGCAGTTCTTC

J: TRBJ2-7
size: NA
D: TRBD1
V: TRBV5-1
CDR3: CASSLPGQGYEQYF
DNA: TGCGCCAGCAGCTTACCGGGACAGGGCTACGAGCAGTACTTC

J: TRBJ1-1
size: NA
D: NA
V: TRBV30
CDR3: CAWMIGSGEAFF
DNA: TGTGCCTGGATGATCGGGAGCGGCGAAGCTTTCTTT

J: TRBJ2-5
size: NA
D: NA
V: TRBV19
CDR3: CASSIGRGETQYF
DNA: TGTGCCAGTAGTATTGGCAGGGGAGAGACCCAGTACTTC

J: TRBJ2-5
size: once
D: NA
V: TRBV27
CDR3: CASSYTTGQFQETQYF
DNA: TGTGCCAGCAGTTATACGACAGGCCAGTTCCAAGAGACCCAGTACTTC

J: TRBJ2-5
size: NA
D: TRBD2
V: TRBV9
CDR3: CASSGGGGSLETQYF
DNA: TGTGCCAGCAGCGGGGGAGGCGGGAGTCTAGAGACCCAGTACTTC

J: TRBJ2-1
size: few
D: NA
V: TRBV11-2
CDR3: CASSLDRSSASSYNEQFF
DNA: TGTGCCAGCAGCTTAGATCGATCTAGCGCGAGCTCCTACAATGAGCAGTTCTTC

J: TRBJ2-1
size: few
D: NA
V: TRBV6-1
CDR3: CASSEAGGSASYNEQFF
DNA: TGTGCCAGCAGTGAAGCGGGGGGAAGCGCCTCCTACAATGAGCAGTTCTTC

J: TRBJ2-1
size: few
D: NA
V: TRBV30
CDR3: CAWSREFF
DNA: TGTGCCTGGAGTCGGGAGTTCTTC

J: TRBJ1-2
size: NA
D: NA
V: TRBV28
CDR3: CASSFDRFYGYTF
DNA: TGTGCCAGCAGTTTTGACAGGTTCTATGGCTACACCTTC

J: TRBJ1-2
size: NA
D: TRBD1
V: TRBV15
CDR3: CATENRGNYGYTF
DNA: TGTGCCACTGAAAACAGGGGGAATTATGGCTACACCTTC

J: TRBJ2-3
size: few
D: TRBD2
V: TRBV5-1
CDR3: CASSTERLAGVTDTQYF
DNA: TGCGCCAGCAGCACCGAAAGACTAGCGGGAGTCACAGATACGCAGTATTTT

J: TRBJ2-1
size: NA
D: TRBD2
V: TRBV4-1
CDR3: CASSREPSGTAFNEQFF
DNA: TGCGCCAGCAGCCGAGAACCTAGCGGGACTGCATTCAATGAGCAGTTCTTC

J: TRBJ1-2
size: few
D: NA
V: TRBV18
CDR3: CASSPRPQGGYTF
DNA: TGTGCCAGCTCACCAAGGCCACAGGGAGGCTACACCTTC

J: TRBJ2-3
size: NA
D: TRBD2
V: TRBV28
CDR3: CASSLSIQLAGTDTQYF
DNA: TGTGCCAGCAGCCTCTCAATTCAACTAGCGGGAACAGATACGCAGTATTTT

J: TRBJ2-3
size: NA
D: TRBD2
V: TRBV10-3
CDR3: CAISEGLAGGTDTQYF
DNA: TGTGCCATCAGTGAGGGGCTAGCGGGAGGTACAGATACGCAGTATTTT

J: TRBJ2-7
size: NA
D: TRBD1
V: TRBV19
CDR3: CASSAGTGLYEQYF
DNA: TGTGCCAGTAGTGCCGGGACAGGGCTGTACGAGCAGTACTTC

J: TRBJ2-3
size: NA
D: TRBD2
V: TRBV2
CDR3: CASSRASGIKGTDTQYF
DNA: TGTGCCAGCAGCAGGGCTAGCGGGATAAAAGGCACAGATACGCAGTATTTT

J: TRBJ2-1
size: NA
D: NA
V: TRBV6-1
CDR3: CASSAREYNEQFF
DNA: TGTGCCAGCAGTGCGAGGGAATACAATGAGCAGTTCTTC

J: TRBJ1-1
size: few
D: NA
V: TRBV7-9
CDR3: CASSSLPESEAFF
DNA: TGTGCCAGCAGCTCGTTACCCGAAAGCGAAGCTTTCTTT

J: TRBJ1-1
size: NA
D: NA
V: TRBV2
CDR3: CASSVGGYTEAFF
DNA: TGTGCCAGCAGTGTGGGAGGCTACACTGAAGCTTTCTTT

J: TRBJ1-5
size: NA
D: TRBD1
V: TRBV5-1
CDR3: CASSPGQGIAQPQHF
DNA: TGCGCCAGCAGCCCGGGACAGGGAATAGCCCAGCCCCAGCATTTT

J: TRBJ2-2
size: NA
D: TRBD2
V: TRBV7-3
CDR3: CASSGAGGPTGELFF
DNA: TGTGCCAGCAGTGGTGCGGGAGGCCCCACCGGGGAGCTGTTTTTT

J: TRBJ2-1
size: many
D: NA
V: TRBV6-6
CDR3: CASSYSGGSSYNEQFF
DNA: TGTGCCAGCAGTTACTCTGGGGGGAGCTCCTACAATGAGCAGTTCTTC

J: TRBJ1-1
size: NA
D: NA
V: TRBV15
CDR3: CATSREFSTEAFF
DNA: TGTGCCACCAGCAGAGAGTTCTCCACTGAAGCTTTCTTT

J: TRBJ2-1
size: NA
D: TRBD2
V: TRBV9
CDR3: CASSVGPSGIYNEQFF
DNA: TGTGCCAGCAGCGTAGGTCCTAGCGGAATTTACAATGAGCAGTTCTTC

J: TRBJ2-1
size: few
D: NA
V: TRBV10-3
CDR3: CAISEPGEEQFF
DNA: TGTGCCATCAGTGAGCCCGGTGAGGAGCAGTTCTTC

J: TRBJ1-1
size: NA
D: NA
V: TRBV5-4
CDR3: CASSLGGTLSTEAFF
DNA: TGTGCCAGCAGCTTGGGGGGGACATTGAGCACTGAAGCTTTCTTT

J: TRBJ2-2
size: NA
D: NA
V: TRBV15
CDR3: CATSPGIGKGTGELFF
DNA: TGTGCCACCAGCCCGGGGATTGGGAAAGGGACCGGGGAGCTGTTTTTT

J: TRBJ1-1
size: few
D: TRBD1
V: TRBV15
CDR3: CATGDRENTEAFF
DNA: TGTGCCACCGGGGACAGGGAGAACACTGAAGCTTTCTTT

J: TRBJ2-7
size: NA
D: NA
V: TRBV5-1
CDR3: CASSSAGGSYEQYF
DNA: TGCGCCAGCAGCTCCGCCGGGGGTTCCTACGAGCAGTACTTC

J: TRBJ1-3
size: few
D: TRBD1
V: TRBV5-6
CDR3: CASSRTGISGNTIYF
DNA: TGTGCCAGCAGCCGGACAGGAATCTCTGGAAACACCATATATTTT

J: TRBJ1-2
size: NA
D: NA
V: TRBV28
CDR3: CASSGVHRGGYGYTF
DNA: TGTGCCAGCAGTGGGGTGCATAGGGGGGGTTATGGCTACACCTTC

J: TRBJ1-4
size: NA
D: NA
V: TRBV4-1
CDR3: CASSPETASSWEKLFF
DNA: TGCGCCAGCAGCCCAGAGACTGCAAGCAGCTGGGAAAAACTGTTTTTT

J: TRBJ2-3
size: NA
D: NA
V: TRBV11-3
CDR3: CASSRGTASTDTQYF
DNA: TGTGCCAGCAGCCGCGGGACGGCTAGCACAGATACGCAGTATTTT

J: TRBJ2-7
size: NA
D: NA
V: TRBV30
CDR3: CAWSRQTYEQYF
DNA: TGTGCCTGGAGTCGACAGACCTACGAGCAGTACTTC

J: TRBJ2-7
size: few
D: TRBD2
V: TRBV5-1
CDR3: CASSPPTSGTSYEQYF
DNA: TGCGCCAGCAGCCCTCCGACTAGCGGAACCTCCTACGAGCAGTACTTC

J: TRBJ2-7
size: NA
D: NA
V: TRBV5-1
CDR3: CASSPGGGSSYEQYF
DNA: TGCGCCAGCAGCCCGGGGGGCGGGAGCTCCTACGAGCAGTACTTC

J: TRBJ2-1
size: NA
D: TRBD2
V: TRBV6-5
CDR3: CASSYSPGGSNEQFF
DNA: TGTGCCAGCAGTTACTCGCCGGGAGGGAGCAATGAGCAGTTCTTC